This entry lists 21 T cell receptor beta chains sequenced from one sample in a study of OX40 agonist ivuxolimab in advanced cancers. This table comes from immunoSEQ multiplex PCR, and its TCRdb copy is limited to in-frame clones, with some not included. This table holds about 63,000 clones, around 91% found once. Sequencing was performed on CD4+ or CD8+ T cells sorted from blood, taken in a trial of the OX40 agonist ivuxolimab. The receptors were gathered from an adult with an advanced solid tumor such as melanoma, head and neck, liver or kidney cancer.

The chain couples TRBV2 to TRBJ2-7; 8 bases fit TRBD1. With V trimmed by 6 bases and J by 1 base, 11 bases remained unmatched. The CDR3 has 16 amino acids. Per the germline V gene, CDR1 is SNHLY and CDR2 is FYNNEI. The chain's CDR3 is CASRVVSGQDSYEQYF. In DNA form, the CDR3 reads TGTGCCAGCAGGGTTGTATCGGGACAGGATTCCTACGAGCAGTACTTC.

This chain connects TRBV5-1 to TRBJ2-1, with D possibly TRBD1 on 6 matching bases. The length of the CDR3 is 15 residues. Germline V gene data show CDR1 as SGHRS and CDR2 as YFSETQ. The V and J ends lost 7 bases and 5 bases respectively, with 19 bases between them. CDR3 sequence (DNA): TGCGCCAGCTTCATCGGACAGAGTAGGGACAATGAGCAGTTCTTC. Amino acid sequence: CASFIGQSRDNEQFF.

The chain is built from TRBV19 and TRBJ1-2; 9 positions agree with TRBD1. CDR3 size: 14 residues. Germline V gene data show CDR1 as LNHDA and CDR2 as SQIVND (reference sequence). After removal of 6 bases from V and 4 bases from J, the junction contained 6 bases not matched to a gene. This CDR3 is CASRPGQGTYGYTF. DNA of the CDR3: TGTGCCAGTAGGCCGGGACAGGGTACCTATGGCTACACCTTC.

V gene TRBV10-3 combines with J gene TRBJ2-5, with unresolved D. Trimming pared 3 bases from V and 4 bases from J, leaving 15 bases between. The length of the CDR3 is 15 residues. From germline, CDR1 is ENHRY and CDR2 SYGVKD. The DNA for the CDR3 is TGTGCCATCAGTGACCCGACTCGGGTGGGAGAGACCCAGTACTTC. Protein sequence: CAISDPTRVGETQYF.

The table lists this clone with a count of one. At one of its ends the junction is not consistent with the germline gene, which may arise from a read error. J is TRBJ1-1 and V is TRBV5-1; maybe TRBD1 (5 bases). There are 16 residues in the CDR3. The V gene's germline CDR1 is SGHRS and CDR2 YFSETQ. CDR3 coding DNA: TGCGCCAGCAGCTTGTCCTGGGGGAGTTTGAAAACTGAAGCTTTCTTT. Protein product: CASSLSWGSLKTEAFF.

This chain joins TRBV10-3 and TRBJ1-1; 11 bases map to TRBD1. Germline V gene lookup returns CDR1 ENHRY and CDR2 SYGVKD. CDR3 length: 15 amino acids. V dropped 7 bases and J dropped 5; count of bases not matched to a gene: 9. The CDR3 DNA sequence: TGTGCCATCAAATGGACAGGGGGCGATGGGACTGAAGCTTTCTTT. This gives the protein CAIKWTGGDGTEAFF.

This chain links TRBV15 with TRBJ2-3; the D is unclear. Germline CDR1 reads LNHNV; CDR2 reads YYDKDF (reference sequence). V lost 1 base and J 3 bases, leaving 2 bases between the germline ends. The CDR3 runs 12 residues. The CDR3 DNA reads TGTGCCACCAGCAGAGGGACAGATACGCAGTATTTT. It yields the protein CATSRGTDTQYF.

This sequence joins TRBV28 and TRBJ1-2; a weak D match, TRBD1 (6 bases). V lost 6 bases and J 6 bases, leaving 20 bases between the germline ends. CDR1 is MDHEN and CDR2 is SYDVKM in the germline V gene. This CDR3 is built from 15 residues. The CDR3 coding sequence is TGTGCCAGCAGACCGACAGGCCGGGCACAGAATGGCTACACCTTC. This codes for CASRPTGRAQNGYTF.

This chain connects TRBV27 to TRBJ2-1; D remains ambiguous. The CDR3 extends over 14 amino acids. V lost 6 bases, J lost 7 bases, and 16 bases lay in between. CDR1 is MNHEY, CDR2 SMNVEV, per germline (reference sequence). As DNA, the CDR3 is TGTGCCAGCAGAGGAAAAGCTGGCCCTAATGAGCAGTTCTTC. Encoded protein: CASRGKAGPNEQFF.

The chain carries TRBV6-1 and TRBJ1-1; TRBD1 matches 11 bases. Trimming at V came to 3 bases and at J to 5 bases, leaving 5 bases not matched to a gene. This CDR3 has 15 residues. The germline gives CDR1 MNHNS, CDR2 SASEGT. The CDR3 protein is CASSDPDRGHTEAFF. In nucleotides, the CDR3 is TGTGCCAGCAGTGATCCGGACAGGGGGCATACTGAAGCTTTCTTT.

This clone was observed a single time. Here the CDR3 reads CASSLRATGELFF. CDR3 coding DNA: TGTGCCAGCAGTTTAAGGGCAACCGGGGAGCTGTTTTTT. V usage is TRBV27 and J usage is TRBJ2-2; D unresolved. Germline-derived CDR1 and CDR2 are MNHEY and SMNVEV (reference sequence). Between the trimmed V and J ends, which lost 2 bases and 5 bases, there was a span of 6 bases. This CDR3 comprises 13 residues.

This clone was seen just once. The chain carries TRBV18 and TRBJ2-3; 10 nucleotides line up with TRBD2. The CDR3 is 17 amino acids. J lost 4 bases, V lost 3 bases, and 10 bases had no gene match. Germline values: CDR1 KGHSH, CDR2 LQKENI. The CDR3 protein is CASSPVPSSGRSDTQYF. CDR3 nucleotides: TGTGCCAGCTCACCCGTACCTTCTAGCGGGAGATCAGATACGCAGTATTTT.

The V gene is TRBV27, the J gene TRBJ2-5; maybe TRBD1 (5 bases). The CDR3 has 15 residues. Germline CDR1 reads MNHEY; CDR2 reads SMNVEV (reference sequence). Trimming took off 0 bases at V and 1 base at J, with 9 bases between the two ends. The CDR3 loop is CASSLSIGVQETQYF. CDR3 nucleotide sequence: TGTGCCAGCAGTTTATCGATAGGGGTCCAAGAGACCCAGTACTTC.

DNA for the CDR3: TGTGCCAGCAGCCAAGATCCAACTAGCGGGAGTAACGAGCAGTACTTC. It yields the protein CASSQDPTSGSNEQYF. The chain links TRBV4-2 to TRBJ2-7; TRBD2 matches at 11 bases. The CDR3 has 16 residues. V dropped 0 bases and J dropped 5; count of bases not matched to a gene: 6. The germline V gene has CDR1 LGHNA and CDR2 YNFKEQ.

CDR3 sequence reads: CASSRGGNTIYF. DNA of the CDR3: TGTGCCAGCAGCCGGGGGGGAAACACCATATATTTT. This chain connects TRBV9 to TRBJ1-3; TRBD1 is a possible D gene (5 bases). The germline V gene has CDR1 SGDLS and CDR2 YYNGEE. V shed 4 bases and J shed 4 bases, with 6 bases lying between them. The CDR3 consists of 12 residues.

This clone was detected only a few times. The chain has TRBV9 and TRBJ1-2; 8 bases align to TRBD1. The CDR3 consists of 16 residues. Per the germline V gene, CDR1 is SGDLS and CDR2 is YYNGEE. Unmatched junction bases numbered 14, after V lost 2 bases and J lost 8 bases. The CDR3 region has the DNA TGTGCCAGCAGCGTCCTTACAGGGGGTGGTATAGACGGCTACACCTTC. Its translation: CASSVLTGGGIDGYTF.

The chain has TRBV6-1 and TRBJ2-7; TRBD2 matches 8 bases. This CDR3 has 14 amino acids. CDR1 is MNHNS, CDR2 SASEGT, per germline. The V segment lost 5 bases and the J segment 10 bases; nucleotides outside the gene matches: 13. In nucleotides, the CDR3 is TGTGCCAGCAGTCCCGGGACTAGGGGTCGGGGCCAGTACTTC. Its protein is CASSPGTRGRGQYF.

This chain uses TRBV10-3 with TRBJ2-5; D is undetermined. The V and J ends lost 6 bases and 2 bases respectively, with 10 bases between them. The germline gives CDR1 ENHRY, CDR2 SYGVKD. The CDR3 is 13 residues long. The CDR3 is CAIRSGSQETQYF. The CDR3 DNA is TGTGCCATCAGGTCCGGGTCACAAGAGACCCAGTACTTC.

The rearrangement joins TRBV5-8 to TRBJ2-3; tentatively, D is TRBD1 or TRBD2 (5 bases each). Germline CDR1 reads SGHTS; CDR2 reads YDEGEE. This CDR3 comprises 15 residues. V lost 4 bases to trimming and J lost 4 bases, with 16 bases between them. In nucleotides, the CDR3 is TGTGCCAGCAGCCTGTGGGGGTCGGGTGCAGATACGCAGTATTTT. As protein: CASSLWGSGADTQYF.

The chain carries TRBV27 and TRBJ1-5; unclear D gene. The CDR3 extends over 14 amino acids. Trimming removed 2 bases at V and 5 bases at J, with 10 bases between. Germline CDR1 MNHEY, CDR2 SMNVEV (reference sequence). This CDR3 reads CASSLRGIHQPQHF. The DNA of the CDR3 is TGTGCCAGCAGTTTACGTGGCATCCATCAGCCCCAGCATTTT.

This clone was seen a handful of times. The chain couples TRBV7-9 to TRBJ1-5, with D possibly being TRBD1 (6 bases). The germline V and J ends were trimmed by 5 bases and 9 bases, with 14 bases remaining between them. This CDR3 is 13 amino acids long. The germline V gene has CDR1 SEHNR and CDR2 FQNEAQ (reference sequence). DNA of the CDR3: TGTGCCAGCAGCCCACAGGGCGGGGGGCCCCAGCATTTT. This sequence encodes CASSPQGGGPQHF.